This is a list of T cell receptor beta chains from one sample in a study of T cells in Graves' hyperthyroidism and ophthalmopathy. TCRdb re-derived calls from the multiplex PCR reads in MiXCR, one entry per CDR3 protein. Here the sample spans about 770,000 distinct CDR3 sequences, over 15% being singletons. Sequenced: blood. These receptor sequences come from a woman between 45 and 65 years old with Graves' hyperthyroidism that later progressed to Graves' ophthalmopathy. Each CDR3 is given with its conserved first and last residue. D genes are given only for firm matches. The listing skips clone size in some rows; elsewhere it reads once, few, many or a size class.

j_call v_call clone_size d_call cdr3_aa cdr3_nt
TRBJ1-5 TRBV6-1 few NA CASSKQGIEPQHF TGTGCCAGCAGTAAGCAGGGAATAGAGCCCCAGCATTTT
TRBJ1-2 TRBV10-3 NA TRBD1 CAFRDSATNYGYTF TGTGCCTTCAGGGACAGCGCCACTAACTATGGCTACACCTTC
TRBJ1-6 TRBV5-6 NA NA CASSFTGSYGYNSPLHF TGTGCCAGCAGCTTCACGGGATCCTACGGGTATAATTCACCCCTCCACTTT
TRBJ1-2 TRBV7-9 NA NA CATGGYTF TGTGCCACAGGTGGCTACACCTTC
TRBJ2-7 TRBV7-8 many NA CASSFRVRLEEQYF TGTGCCAGCAGCTTCAGGGTGAGGCTGGAAGAGCAGTACTTC
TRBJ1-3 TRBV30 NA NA CAGRAPEGTIYF TGTGCTGGGAGGGCGCCCGAAGGGACCATATATTTT
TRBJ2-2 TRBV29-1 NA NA CSVEDRNRNTGELFF TGCAGCGTTGAAGACCGTAACAGGAACACCGGGGAGCTGTTTTTT
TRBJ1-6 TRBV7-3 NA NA CASSLLADFRSPLHF TGTGCCAGCAGCTTACTGGCTGATTTTCGGTCACCCCTCCACTTT
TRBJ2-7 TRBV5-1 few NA CASSLESTLSYEQYF TGCGCCAGCAGCTTGGAGTCGACACTTTCCTACGAGCAGTACTTC
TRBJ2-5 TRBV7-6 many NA CASSLTGGLQETQYF TGTGCCAGCAGCTTAACCGGGGGGCTCCAAGAGACCCAGTACTTC
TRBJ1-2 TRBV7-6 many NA CASSPARGSGGYTF TGTGCCAGCAGCCCGGCACGGGGGTCGGGCGGCTACACCTTC
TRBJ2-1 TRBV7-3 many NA CASSSHQGWAQYNEQFF TGTGCCAGCAGCTCCCACCAGGGGTGGGCCCAATACAATGAGCAGTTCTTC